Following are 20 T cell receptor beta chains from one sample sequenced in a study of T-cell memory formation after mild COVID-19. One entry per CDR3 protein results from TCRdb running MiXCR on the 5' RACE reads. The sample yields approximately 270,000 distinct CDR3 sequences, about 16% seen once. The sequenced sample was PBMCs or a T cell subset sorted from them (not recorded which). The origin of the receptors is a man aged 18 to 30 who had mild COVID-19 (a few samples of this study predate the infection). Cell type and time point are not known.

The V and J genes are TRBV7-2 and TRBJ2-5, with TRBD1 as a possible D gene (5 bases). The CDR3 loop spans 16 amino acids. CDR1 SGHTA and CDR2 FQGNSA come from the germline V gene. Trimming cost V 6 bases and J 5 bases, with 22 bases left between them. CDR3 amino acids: CASRRRGPRAWETQYF. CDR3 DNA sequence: TGTGCCAGCAGACGTAGGGGCCCCAGAGCCTGGGAGACCCAGTACTTC.

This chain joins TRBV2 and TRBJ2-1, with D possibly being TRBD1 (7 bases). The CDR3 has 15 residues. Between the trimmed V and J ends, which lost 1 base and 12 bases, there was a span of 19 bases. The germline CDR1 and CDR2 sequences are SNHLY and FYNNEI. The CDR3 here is CASSEGLQGLSGQFF. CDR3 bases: TGTGCCAGCAGTGAAGGTCTACAGGGGCTTAGCGGGCAGTTCTTC.

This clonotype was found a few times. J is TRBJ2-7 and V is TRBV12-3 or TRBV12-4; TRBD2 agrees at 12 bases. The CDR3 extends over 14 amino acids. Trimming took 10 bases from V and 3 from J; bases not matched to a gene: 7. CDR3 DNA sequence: TGTGCCACTGCTAGCGGGGGGGCGGTCTACGAGCAGTACTTC. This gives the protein CATASGGAVYEQYF.

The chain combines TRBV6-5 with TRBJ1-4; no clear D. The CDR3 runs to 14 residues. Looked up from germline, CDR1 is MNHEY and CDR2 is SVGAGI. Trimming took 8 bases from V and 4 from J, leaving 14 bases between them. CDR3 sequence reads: CASGPDLINEKLFF. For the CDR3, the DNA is TGTGCCAGCGGACCGGATCTGATTAATGAAAAACTGTTTTTT.

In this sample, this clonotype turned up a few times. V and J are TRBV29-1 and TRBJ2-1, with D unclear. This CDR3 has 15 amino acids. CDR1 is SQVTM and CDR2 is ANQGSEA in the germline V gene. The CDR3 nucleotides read TGCAGTGCCGAGAGAACCCGAACCGGATACAATGAGCAGTTCTTC. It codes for CSAERTRTGYNEQFF.

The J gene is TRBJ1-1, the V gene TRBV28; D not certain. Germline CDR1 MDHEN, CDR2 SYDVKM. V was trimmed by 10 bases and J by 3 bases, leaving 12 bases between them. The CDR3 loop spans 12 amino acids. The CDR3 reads CATTGGYTEAFF. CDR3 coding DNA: TGTGCCACTACTGGCGGGTACACTGAAGCTTTCTTT.

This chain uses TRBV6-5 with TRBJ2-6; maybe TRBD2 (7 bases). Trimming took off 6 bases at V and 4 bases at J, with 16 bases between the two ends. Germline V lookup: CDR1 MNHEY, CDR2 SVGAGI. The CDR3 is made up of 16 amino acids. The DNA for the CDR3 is TGTGCCAGCAGGCGCCGCGGGGGCGCCGGGGCCAACGTCCTGACTTTC. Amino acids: CASRRRGGAGANVLTF.

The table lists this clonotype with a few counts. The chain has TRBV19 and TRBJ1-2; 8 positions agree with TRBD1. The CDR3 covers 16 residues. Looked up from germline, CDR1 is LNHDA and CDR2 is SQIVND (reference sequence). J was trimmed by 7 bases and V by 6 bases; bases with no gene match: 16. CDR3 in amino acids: CASRGWGAGTGVGYTF. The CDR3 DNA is TGTGCCAGTAGGGGATGGGGAGCAGGGACAGGAGTTGGCTACACCTTC.

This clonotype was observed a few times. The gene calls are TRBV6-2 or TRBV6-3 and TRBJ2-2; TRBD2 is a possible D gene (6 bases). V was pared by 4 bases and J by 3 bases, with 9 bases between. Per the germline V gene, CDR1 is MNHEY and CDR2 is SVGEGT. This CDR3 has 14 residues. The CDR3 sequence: CASSWAGYTGELFF. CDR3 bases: TGTGCCAGCAGTTGGGCGGGGTACACCGGGGAGCTGTTTTTT.

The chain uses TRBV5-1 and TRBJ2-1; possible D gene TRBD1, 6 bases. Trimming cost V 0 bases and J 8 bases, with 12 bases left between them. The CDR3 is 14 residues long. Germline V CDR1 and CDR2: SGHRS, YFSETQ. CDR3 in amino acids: CASSLGGQWDEQFF. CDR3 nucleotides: TGCGCCAGCAGCTTGGGGGGGCAGTGGGATGAGCAGTTCTTC.

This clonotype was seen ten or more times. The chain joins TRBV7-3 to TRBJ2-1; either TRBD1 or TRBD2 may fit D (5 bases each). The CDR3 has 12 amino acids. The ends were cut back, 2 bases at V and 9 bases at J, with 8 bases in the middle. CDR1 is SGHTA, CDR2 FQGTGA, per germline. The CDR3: CASSLDGGEQFF. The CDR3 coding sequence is TGTGCCAGCAGCTTAGATGGGGGTGAGCAGTTCTTC.

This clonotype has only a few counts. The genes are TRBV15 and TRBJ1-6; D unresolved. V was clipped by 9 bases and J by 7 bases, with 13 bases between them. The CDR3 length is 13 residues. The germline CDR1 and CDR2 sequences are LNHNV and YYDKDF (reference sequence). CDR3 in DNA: TGTGCCACGGCTAGAGGGCAAAATTCACCCCTCCACTTT. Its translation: CATARGQNSPLHF.

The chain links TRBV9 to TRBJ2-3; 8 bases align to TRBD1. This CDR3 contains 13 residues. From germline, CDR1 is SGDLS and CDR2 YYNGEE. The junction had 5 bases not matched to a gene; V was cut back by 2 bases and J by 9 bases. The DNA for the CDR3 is TGTGCCAGCAGCGTTGGGGACAGGCTCACGCAGTATTTT. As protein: CASSVGDRLTQYF. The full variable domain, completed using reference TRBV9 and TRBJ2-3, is DSGVTQTPKHLITATGQRVTLRCSPRSGDLSVYWYQQSLDQGLQFLIQYYNGEERAKGNILERFSAQQFPDLHSELNLSSLELGDSALYFCASSVGDRLTQYFGPGTRLTVL.

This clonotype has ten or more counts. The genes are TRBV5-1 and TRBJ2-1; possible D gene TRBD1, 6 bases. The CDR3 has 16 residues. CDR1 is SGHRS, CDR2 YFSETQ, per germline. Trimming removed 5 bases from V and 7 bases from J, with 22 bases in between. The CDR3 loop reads CASRQVRSGVQNEQFF. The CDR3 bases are TGCGCCAGCAGGCAGGTCCGGTCAGGGGTTCAGAATGAGCAGTTCTTC.

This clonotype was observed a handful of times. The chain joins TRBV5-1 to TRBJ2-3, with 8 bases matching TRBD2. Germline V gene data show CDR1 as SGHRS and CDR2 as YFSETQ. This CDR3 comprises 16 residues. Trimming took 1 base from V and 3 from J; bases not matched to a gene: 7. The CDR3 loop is CASSLLPGGVTDTQYF. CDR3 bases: TGCGCCAGCAGCTTGTTACCGGGGGGGGTAACAGATACGCAGTATTTT.

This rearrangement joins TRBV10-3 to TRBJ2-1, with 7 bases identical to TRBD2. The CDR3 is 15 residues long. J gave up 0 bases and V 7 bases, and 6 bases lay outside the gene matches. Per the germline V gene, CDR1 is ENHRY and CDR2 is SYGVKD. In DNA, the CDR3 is TGTGCCATCAAGGCGGGGGAGAACTCCTACAATGAGCAGTTCTTC. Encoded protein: CAIKAGENSYNEQFF.

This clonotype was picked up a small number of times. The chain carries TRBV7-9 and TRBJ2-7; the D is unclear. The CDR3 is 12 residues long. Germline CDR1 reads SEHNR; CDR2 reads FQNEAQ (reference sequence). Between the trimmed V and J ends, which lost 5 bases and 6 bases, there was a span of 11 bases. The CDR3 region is CASSPYPPEQYF. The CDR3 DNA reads TGTGCCAGCAGCCCCTATCCCCCCGAGCAGTACTTC. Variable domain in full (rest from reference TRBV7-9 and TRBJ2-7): DTGVSQNPRHKITKRGQNVTFRCDPISEHNRLYWYRQTLGQGPEFLTYFQNEAQLEKSRLLSDRFSAERPKGSFSTLEIQRTEQGDSAMYLCASSPYPPEQYFGPGTRLTVT.

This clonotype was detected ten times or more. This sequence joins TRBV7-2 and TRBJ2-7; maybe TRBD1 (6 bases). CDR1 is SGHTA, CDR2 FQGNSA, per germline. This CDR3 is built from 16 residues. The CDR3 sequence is CASRTTGQGRSHEQYV. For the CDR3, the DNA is TGTGCCAGCAGAACTACGGGGCAGGGGCGCTCCCACGAGCAGTACGTC.

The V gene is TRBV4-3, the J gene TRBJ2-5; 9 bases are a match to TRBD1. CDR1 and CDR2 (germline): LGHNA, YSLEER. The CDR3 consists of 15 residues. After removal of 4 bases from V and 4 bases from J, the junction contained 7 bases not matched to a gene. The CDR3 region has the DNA TGCGCCAGCAGCCCCTCTCCGACAGGGGGAGAGACCCAGTACTTC. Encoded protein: CASSPSPTGGETQYF.

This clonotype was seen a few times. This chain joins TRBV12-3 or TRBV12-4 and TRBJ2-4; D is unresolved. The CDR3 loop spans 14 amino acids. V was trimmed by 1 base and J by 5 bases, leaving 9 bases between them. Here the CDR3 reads CASSLVLQQNIQYF. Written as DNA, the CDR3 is TGTGCCAGCAGTTTAGTCTTACAGCAAAACATTCAGTACTTC.